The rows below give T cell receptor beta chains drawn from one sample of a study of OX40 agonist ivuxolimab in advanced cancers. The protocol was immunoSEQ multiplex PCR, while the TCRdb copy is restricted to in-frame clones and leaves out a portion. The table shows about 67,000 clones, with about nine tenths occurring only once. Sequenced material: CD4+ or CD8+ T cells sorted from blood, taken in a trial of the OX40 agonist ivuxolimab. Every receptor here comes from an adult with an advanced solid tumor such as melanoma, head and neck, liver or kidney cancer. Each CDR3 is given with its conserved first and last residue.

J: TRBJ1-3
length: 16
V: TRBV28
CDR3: CASSSIDRISGNTIYF

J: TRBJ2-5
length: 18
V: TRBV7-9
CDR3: CASSLASGSGRAPETQYF

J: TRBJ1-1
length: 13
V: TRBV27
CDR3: CASRFGRGQEAFF

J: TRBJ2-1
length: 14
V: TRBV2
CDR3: CASSGQGAWEVQFF

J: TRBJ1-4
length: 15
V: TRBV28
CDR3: CASRVRPTTNEKLFF

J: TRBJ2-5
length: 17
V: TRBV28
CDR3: CASSSNGAGRREETQYF

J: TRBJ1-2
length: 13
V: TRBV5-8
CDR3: CATRDRTNYGYTF

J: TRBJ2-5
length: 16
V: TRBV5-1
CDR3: CASSTGTSGLQETQYF

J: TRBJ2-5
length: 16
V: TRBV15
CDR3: CATSTGLAGSQETQYF

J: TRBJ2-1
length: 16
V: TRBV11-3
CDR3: CASSLGGGDFYNEQFF

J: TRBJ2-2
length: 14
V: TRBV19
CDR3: CASSVMPNTGELFF

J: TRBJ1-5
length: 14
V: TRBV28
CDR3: CASSWRQGDQPQHF

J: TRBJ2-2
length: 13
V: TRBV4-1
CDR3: CASSSRATGELFF

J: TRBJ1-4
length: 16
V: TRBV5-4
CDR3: CASSPTGGRDHEKLFF

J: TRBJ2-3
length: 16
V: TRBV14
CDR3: CASSLLGQGDTDTQYF

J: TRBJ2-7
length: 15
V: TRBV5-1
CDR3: CASSSVAGGSYEQYF

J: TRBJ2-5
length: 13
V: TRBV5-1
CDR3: CASSKAGVETQYF

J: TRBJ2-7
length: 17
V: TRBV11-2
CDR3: CASSLELAGGRTYEQYF

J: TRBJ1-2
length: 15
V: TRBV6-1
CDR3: CASSEPAGAQYGYTF

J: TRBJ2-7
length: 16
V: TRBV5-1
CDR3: CASSAWTSGSSYEQYF

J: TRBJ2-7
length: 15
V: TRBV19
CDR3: CASSIASGTAYEQYF

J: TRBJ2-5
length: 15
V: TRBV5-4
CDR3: CASSPPAARQETQYF

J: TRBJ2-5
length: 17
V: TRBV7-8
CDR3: CASSHRSGGVGQETQYF

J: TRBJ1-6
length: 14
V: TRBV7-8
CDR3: CASSLRQGGSPLHF

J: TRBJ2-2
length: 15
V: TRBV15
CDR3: CATSALRTGYEELFF